The next 20 T cell receptor beta chains were all read from a single sample in a study of radiotherapy plus CTLA-4 blockade in lung cancer. This table comes from immunoSEQ multiplex PCR, and its TCRdb copy is limited to in-frame clones, with some not included. The sample has 81,000 or so clones; over 75% are singletons. The sequences come from peripheral blood, collected from a patient treated with radiotherapy plus ipilimumab. The receptors originated from a human donor with non-small cell lung cancer that progressed on radiotherapy plus ipilimumab.

V usage is TRBV2 and J usage is TRBJ1-3, with D uncertain. The CDR3 spans 16 residues. V lost 4 bases, J lost 0 bases, and 13 bases lay in between. Germline assignment: CDR1 SNHLY and CDR2 FYNNEI. DNA for the CDR3: TGTGCCAGCAGTGTTCAAGGACGGAGCTCTGGAAACACCATATATTTT. Translated, it gives CASSVQGRSSGNTIYF.

V and J are TRBV7-2 and TRBJ1-2; D remains unclear. The CDR3 loop spans 15 amino acids. Germline lookup yields CDR1 SGHTA and CDR2 FQGNSA. V shed 7 bases and J shed 6 bases, with 21 bases lying between them. CDR3 DNA sequence: TGTGCCAGCACCATCCAGGCGGAGCCCCCCCATGGCTACACCTTC. As protein: CASTIQAEPPHGYTF.

The rearrangement uses TRBV7-9 and TRBJ2-7; TRBD1 might be the D (5 bases). This CDR3 is 15 amino acids long. Trimming stripped 5 bases from V and 2 bases from J, with 16 bases between. Per germline, CDR1 SEHNR and CDR2 FQNEAQ (reference sequence). The CDR3 spells CASSPQGRPAYEQYF. CDR3 coding DNA: TGTGCCAGCAGCCCCCAGGGCAGGCCGGCCTACGAGCAGTACTTC.

The chain has TRBV5-6 and TRBJ1-2; 7 positions agree with TRBD1. There are 13 residues in the CDR3. V was clipped by 2 bases and J by 8 bases; unmatched bases: 6. CDR1 is SGHDT, CDR2 YYEEEE, per germline. The CDR3 is CASSFPADRGYTF. CDR3 bases: TGTGCCAGCAGCTTTCCGGCGGACAGGGGCTACACCTTC.

The chain links TRBV30 to TRBJ2-5; D may be TRBD2 (6 bases). This CDR3 region has 14 residues. With 1 base removed from V and 5 bases from J, the gap between germline ends came to 14 bases. CDR1 GTSNPN and CDR2 SVGIG come from the germline V gene (reference sequence). CDR3 loop: CAWSDWGTVETQYF. As DNA, the CDR3 is TGTGCCTGGAGTGATTGGGGGACTGTGGAGACCCAGTACTTC.

The CDR3 region is CASRSSGGPSGEQFF. CDR3 DNA sequence: TGTGCCAGCAGATCGTCGGGAGGGCCATCGGGTGAGCAGTTCTTC. The chain is built from TRBV7-9 and TRBJ2-1, with TRBD2 matching over 8 bases. CDR1 is SEHNR, CDR2 FQNEAQ, per germline (reference sequence). V lost 6 bases to trimming and J lost 9 bases; unmatched junction nucleotides: 13. The CDR3 is 15 residues long.

This chain joins TRBV18 and TRBJ2-6, with 9 bases aligning to TRBD1. Germline lookup yields CDR1 KGHSH and CDR2 LQKENI. This CDR3 has 15 residues. J was trimmed by 4 bases and V by 5 bases; bases with no gene match: 3. The CDR3 protein is CASSFGTGGANVLTF. The CDR3 DNA follows: TGTGCCAGCTCATTCGGGACAGGGGGGGCCAACGTCCTGACTTTC.

The chain recombines TRBV18 with TRBJ1-4; 7 bases are a match to TRBD1. Trimming took 3 bases from V and 3 from J; bases not matched to a gene: 10. Germline CDR1 KGHSH, CDR2 LQKENI. This CDR3 is 17 amino acids long. This CDR3 reads CASSPILRGGANEKLFF. The CDR3 DNA is TGTGCCAGCTCACCGATCCTCAGGGGGGGAGCTAATGAAAAACTGTTTTTT.

The rearrangement uses TRBV6-5 and TRBJ2-4; possibly TRBD2 for D (5 bases). The CDR3 runs to 14 residues. The germline gives CDR1 MNHEY, CDR2 SVGAGI. The V and J ends lost 5 bases and 0 bases respectively, with 8 bases between them. DNA for the CDR3: TGTGCCAGCAGTACCCGGGGAGCCAAAAACATTCAGTACTTC. It codes for CASSTRGAKNIQYF.

The chain links TRBV30 to TRBJ1-2, with 8 bases that match TRBD1. CDR1 is GTSNPN, CDR2 SVGIG, per germline (reference sequence). CDR3 size: 16 residues. The ends lost 5 bases at V and 6 bases at J; junction bases unmatched: 17. The CDR3 reads CAWERAIRTGSDGYTF. As DNA, the CDR3 is TGTGCCTGGGAGCGCGCTATCCGGACAGGGAGCGATGGCTACACCTTC.

The rearrangement joins TRBV6-5 to TRBJ1-1, with a weak D call TRBD1 (6 bases). This CDR3 is built from 13 residues. Germline-derived CDR1 and CDR2 are MNHEY and SVGAGI. V lost 5 bases to trimming and J lost 0 bases, with 7 bases between them. The CDR3 is CASSRDMNTEAFF. DNA for the CDR3: TGTGCCAGCAGTAGGGACATGAACACTGAAGCTTTCTTT.

This rearrangement joins TRBV4-3 to TRBJ1-4, with D possibly matching TRBD1 (5 bases). Germline assignment: CDR1 LGHNA and CDR2 YSLEER. Trimming cost V 7 bases and J 8 bases, with 17 bases left between them. This CDR3 spans 14 amino acids. The CDR3 protein is CASNPGNIGEKLFF. The CDR3 DNA sequence: TGCGCCAGCAACCCAGGGAACATAGGAGAAAAACTGTTTTTT.

The genes are TRBV30 and TRBJ1-5, with D perhaps matching TRBD1 (6 bases). Trimming stripped 5 bases from V and 0 bases from J, with 14 bases between. Germline-derived CDR1 and CDR2 are GTSNPN and SVGIG (reference sequence). The CDR3 loop spans 15 amino acids. This chain's CDR3 is CAWGQTGVSNQPQHF. The CDR3 DNA reads TGTGCCTGGGGACAGACCGGAGTTAGCAATCAGCCCCAGCATTTT.

The CDR3 sequence is CASSLRGRQDTQYF. The CDR3 region has the DNA TGTGCCAGCAGCCTGAGGGGGCGTCAAGATACGCAGTATTTT. This chain links TRBV7-2 with TRBJ2-3, with 7 nucleotides matching TRBD1. Germline values: CDR1 SGHTA, CDR2 FQGNSA. The CDR3 sequence is 14 residues long. V gave up 5 bases and J gave up 5 bases; unmatched junction bases: 7.

The CDR3 loop reads CASKPYIPGKTYGYTF. The DNA for the CDR3 is TGTGCCAGCAAGCCATACATACCAGGAAAGACCTATGGCTACACCTTC. The chain joins TRBV5-4 to TRBJ1-2; no reliable D call. This CDR3 contains 16 residues. Trimming took 6 bases from V and 4 from J, leaving 22 bases between them. Germline CDR1 and CDR2: SGHNT and YYREEE (reference sequence).

This clone appeared a few times. The V call is TRBV5-1, the J call TRBJ2-7, with 8 bases identical to TRBD2. The CDR3 runs to 15 residues. The V and J ends lost 3 bases and 6 bases, in that order; junction bases with no gene match: 11. Per the germline V gene, CDR1 is SGHRS and CDR2 is YFSETQ. The CDR3 protein is CASSSEPGLVGEQYF. CDR3 bases: TGCGCCAGCAGCTCCGAGCCGGGACTAGTAGGCGAGCAGTACTTC. Together with reference TRBV5-1 and TRBJ2-7, the CDR3 gives the full variable domain: KAGVTQTPRYLIKTRGQQVTLSCSPISGHRSVSWYQQTPGQGLQFLFEYFSETQRNKGNFPGRFSGRQFSNSRSEMNVSTLELGDSALYLCASSSEPGLVGEQYFGPGTRLTVT.

The chain has TRBV7-2 and TRBJ2-3; 9 nucleotides align to TRBD2. Germline V gene data show CDR1 as SGHTA and CDR2 as FQGNSA. There are 18 residues in the CDR3. V lost 0 bases to trimming and J lost 6 bases; unmatched junction nucleotides: 13. CDR3 in amino acids: CASSLALAGMSQIDTQYF. The DNA of the CDR3 is TGTGCCAGCAGCTTAGCTCTAGCGGGAATGAGCCAGATCGATACGCAGTATTTT.

The V call is TRBV6-4, the J call TRBJ2-1; D possibly corresponds to TRBD1 (5 bases). The V gene's germline CDR1 is MRHNA and CDR2 SNTAGT. The CDR3 is 13 amino acids. The V end lost 0 bases, the J end lost 10 bases, and 10 bases lay between the germline ends. The CDR3: CASSDSRSGEQFF. The CDR3 DNA reads TGTGCCAGCAGTGACTCCCGCTCAGGGGAGCAGTTCTTC.

V and J are TRBV6-1 and TRBJ2-4, with D perhaps matching TRBD1 (6 bases). Trimming cost V 4 bases and J 0 bases, with 13 bases left between them. From germline, CDR1 is MNHNS and CDR2 SASEGT. This CDR3 region has 16 residues. CDR3 loop: CASSAQGPIAKNIQYF. CDR3 coding DNA: TGTGCCAGCAGTGCACAGGGTCCAATAGCCAAAAACATTCAGTACTTC.

The chain is built from TRBV4-1 and TRBJ2-6; the match to TRBD2 covers 9 bases. Losses at the gene ends were 6 bases for V and 1 base for J; bases not matched to a gene: 7. Germline V CDR1 and CDR2: MGHRA, YSYEKL. This CDR3 is built from 17 residues. The CDR3 here is CASRPTAGGSGANVLTF. The CDR3 bases are TGCGCCAGCAGGCCTACAGCGGGAGGTTCTGGGGCCAACGTCCTGACTTTC.